What follows are 12 T cell receptor beta chains derived from one specimen sequenced in a study of long-term antiretroviral therapy in people with HIV. The authors ran the immunoSEQ assay, v3.0, at survey level. Method: immunoSEQ multiplex PCR; TCRdb's copy keeps in-frame clones and lacks some. The sample consists of around 15,000 clones, about 79% of them appearing once. This material consisted of unsorted PBMCs, taken just before starting antiretroviral therapy. The receptors were sampled from a middle-aged man with HIV.

This chain uses TRBV6-1 with TRBJ1-2, with no clear D. The V end lost 2 bases, the J end lost 4 bases, and 17 bases lay between the germline ends. Germline V gene lookup returns CDR1 MNHNS and CDR2 SASEGT. The length of the CDR3 is 16 residues. For the CDR3, the DNA is TGTGCCAGCAGTGAAACGCCACGCATCCGGGGCTATGGCTACACCTTC. Its translation: CASSETPRIRGYGYTF.

This clone appeared a single time. The chain carries TRBV5-8 and TRBJ2-7, with TRBD1 as a possible D gene (5 bases). V was trimmed by 3 bases and J by 2 bases, leaving 15 bases between them. This CDR3 region has 15 residues. Germline V lookup: CDR1 SGHTS, CDR2 YDEGEE. The CDR3 nucleotides read TGTGCCAGCAGCTCCCAGATCCAGGGTACCTACGAGCAGTACTTC. It translates to CASSSQIQGTYEQYF.

The chain recombines TRBV4-2 with TRBJ2-1, with 9 bases lining up with TRBD1. After removal of 8 bases from V and 7 bases from J, the junction contained 12 bases not matched to a gene. CDR3 size: 15 residues. Germline V gene data show CDR1 as LGHNA and CDR2 as YNFKEQ. The CDR3 coding sequence is TGTGCCAGCTCTGTTTCGGGACAGGGAATAAATGAGCAGTTCTTC. It specifies CASSVSGQGINEQFF.

The chain couples TRBV4-2 to TRBJ1-5; D possibly corresponds to TRBD1 (6 bases). Germline V gene lookup returns CDR1 LGHNA and CDR2 YNFKEQ. This CDR3 is 16 amino acids long. Trimming stripped 0 bases from V and 5 bases from J, with 14 bases between. The CDR3 nucleotides read TGTGCCAGCAGCCAAGATTTCGGCAGGGGATATCAGCCCCAGCATTTT. It encodes CASSQDFGRGYQPQHF.

This chain uses TRBV1 with TRBJ2-1; the table assigns TRBD2, which was not confirmed against the DNA. TRBV1 is described as a pseudogene. The CDR3 extends over 19 amino acids. CDR3: CTSSQVDRMTSGGNNEQFF. The DNA for the CDR3 is TGCACCAGCAGCCAAGTCGACCGAATGACTAGCGGGGGGAATAATGAGCAGTTCTTC.

V gene TRBV14 combines with J gene TRBJ2-2; no reliable D call. The CDR3 covers 18 residues. The V end lost 0 bases, the J end lost 0 bases, and 14 bases lay between the germline ends. The germline gives CDR1 SGHDN, CDR2 FVKESK. The CDR3 DNA reads TGTGCCAGCAGCCAAGATCCGGGTTGGGGTGCGAACACCGGGGAGCTGTTTTTT. Residues: CASSQDPGWGANTGELFF.

The count of this clone is one. V gene TRBV7-2 combines with J gene TRBJ2-2, with 8 bases aligning to TRBD1. CDR3 length: 18 residues. From germline, CDR1 is SGHTA and CDR2 FQGNSA. The V segment lost 5 bases and the J segment 1 base; nucleotides outside the gene matches: 12. The CDR3 loop is CASSRRIRTGQNTGELFF. The CDR3 nucleotides are TGTGCCAGCAGCCGCCGGATTCGGACAGGGCAGAACACCGGGGAGCTGTTTTTT.

The rearrangement uses TRBV6-5 and TRBJ2-7; tentatively, D is TRBD1 or TRBD2 (5 bases each). This CDR3 spans 14 amino acids. Germline V gene data show CDR1 as MNHEY and CDR2 as SVGAGI. The germline V and J ends were trimmed by 0 bases and 5 bases, with 11 bases remaining between them. CDR3 coding DNA: TGTGCCAGCAGTTACTCGCCGGGGCCCCACGAGCAGTACTTC. Translated: CASSYSPGPHEQYF.

The rearrangement uses TRBV5-6 and TRBJ2-1; D perhaps matches TRBD1 (6 bases). CDR1 and CDR2 from the germline V gene are SGHDT and YYEEEE. The CDR3 runs to 13 residues. The V end was cut by 4 bases, the J end by 8 bases, with 13 bases between. CDR3 sequence reads: CASSHVGHDEQFF. The CDR3 DNA reads as TGTGCCAGCAGCCACGTGGGACACGATGAGCAGTTCTTC. Full variable domain (missing parts from reference TRBV5-6 and TRBJ2-1): DAGVTQSPTHLIKTRGQQVTLRCSPKSGHDTVSWYQQALGQGPQFIFQYYEEEERQRGNFPDRFSGHQFPNYSSELNVNALLLGDSALYLCASSHVGHDEQFFGPGTRLTVL.

This chain joins TRBV19 and TRBJ1-1, with 7 bases lining up with TRBD1. This CDR3 is built from 17 residues. Germline CDR1 LNHDA, CDR2 SQIVND (reference sequence). The ends lost 4 bases at V and 7 bases at J; junction bases unmatched: 18. In nucleotides, the CDR3 is TGTGCCAGTAGTACCTCGACAGGGTGGGTGGAATTCGGTGAAGCTTTCTTT. Its protein is CASSTSTGWVEFGEAFF.

This clone was observed once. This chain connects TRBV7-9 to TRBJ2-1; the D call may be TRBD1 or TRBD2 (7 bases each). V was shortened by 0 bases and J by 8 bases, with 17 bases between the two germline ends. This CDR3 comprises 16 residues. Germline V CDR1 and CDR2: SEHNR, FQNEAQ (reference sequence). The CDR3 DNA is TGTGCCAGCAGCTTAGCGCAGGGGGGCGGGAGAGATGAGCAGTTCTTC. Translation gives CASSLAQGGGRDEQFF.

The chain carries TRBV18 and TRBJ2-7, with D tentatively TRBD2 (6 bases). V lost 3 bases, J lost 0 bases, and 9 bases lay in between. Per the germline V gene, CDR1 is KGHSH and CDR2 is LQKENI. The CDR3 sequence is 14 residues long. CDR3 residues: CASSPGTHSYEQYF. CDR3 in DNA: TGTGCCAGCTCACCCGGGACTCACTCCTACGAGCAGTACTTC.